One T cell receptor (beta chain) is described in this entry. Assay: immunoSEQ multiplex PCR; the TCRdb copy retains only in-frame clones and omits some. The table has about 180,000 clones, roughly 77% seen once; the top ten hold around 6.3%. The data are from a study of blood T cell repertoires in COVID-19. Study at large: Material from acute and convalescent COVID-19 was sourced from the United States, Italy and Spain.

The CDR3 is 12 amino acids. Germline CDR1 SNHLY, CDR2 FYNNEI. J gave up 8 bases and V 8 bases, and 4 bases lay outside the gene matches. Sequenced material: peripheral blood. This TCR was recovered from an older man with active or convalescent COVID-19. The genes are TRBV2 and TRBJ1-4, with 8 positions matching TRBD1. The chain's CDR3 is CASQQGEEKLFF. The CDR3 bases are TGTGCCAGCCAACAGGGGGAAGAAAAACTGTTTTTT.